The following is a T cell receptor (beta chain) sequence with its context. A junction end diverges from the germline sequence, so it may reflect a read error. These data come from a study of regulatory T cells in long-lasting Graves disease. The CDR3 is 16 amino acids. Looked up from germline, CDR1 is DFQATT and CDR2 is SNEGSKA (reference sequence). Noted time point: newly diagnosed GD, antithyroid drugs for less than 3 months. From RNA extracted from PBMCs, the TCR library was made. Building of the TCR beta libraries involved iRepertoire HTBI primers and Arm-PCR of CDR3 regions. Using its own MiXCR run on the multiplex PCR reads, TCRdb lists one record per CDR3 protein. The sample contains some 350,000 distinct CDR3 sequences, roughly 15% of which appear only once. These records were also assigned to another study, of T cells in Graves' hyperthyroidism and ophthalmopathy. That report adds: Based on clinical symptoms, serum thyroxine and TRAb, thyroid ultrasound and orbital computed tomography, diagnoses were reached.

Sequenced material: peripheral blood mononuclear cells (PBMCs), taken at new diagnosis, from a patient treated with antithyroid drugs. This receptor was identified in a woman in her late teens or twenties with Graves disease. V usage is TRBV20-1 and J usage is TRBJ2-7; 10 bases match TRBD2. The CDR3 reads CSARGASGRLSCEQYF. The CDR3 region has the DNA TGCAGTGCTAGGGGGGCTAGCGGGAGACTATCCTGCGAGCAGTACTTC.